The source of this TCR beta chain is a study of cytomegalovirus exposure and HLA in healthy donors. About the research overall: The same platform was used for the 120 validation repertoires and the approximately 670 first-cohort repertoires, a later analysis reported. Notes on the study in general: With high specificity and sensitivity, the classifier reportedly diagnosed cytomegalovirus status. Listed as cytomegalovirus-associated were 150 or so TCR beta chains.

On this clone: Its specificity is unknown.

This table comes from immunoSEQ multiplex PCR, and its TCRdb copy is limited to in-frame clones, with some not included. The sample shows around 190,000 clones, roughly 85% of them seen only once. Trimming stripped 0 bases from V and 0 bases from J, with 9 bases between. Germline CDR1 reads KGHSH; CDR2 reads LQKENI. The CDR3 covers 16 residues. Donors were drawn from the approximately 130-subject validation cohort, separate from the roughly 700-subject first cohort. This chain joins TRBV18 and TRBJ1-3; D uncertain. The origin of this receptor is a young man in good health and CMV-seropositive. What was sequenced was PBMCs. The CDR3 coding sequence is TGTGCCAGCTCACCACCCCTTCTCTACTCTGGAAACACCATATATTTT. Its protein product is CASSPPLLYSGNTIYF.